The 15 T cell receptor beta chains given below trace back to one sample, sequenced in a study of cytomegalovirus exposure and HLA in healthy donors. With 60 Vbeta and 13 Jbeta primers, the PCR was carried out. Here immunoSEQ multiplex PCR was the method, and the copy in TCRdb shows in-frame clones only, minus some. The sample lists under 95,000 clones, around three quarters occurring once. The sequencing sample was made of PBMCs. The receptors shown here come from a male donor in good health and CMV-seronegative.

In its sample, this clone was seen a few times. The rearrangement joins TRBV9 to TRBJ2-3; 13 bases fit TRBD2. CDR3 length equals 22 residues. The V gene's germline CDR1 is SGDLS and CDR2 YYNGEE. V shed 0 bases and J 1 base; nucleotides not matched to a gene: 17. CDR3 coding DNA: TGTGCCAGCAGCGTAGCGACCCCCCGTCCCGGGACTAGCGGGGACCGCACAGATACGCAGTATTTT. This codes for CASSVATPRPGTSGDRTDTQYF.

DNA for the CDR3: TGTGCCAGCTCACTCCACGGGGTGGAGGGAGGGGGAGCTTTCTTT. It codes for CASSLHGVEGGGAFF. The V gene is TRBV6-6, the J gene TRBJ1-1; D possibly corresponds to TRBD1 (6 bases). Deletions cut 8 bases from V and 10 bases from J, with 26 bases between. The germline V gene has CDR1 MNHNY and CDR2 SVGAGI (reference sequence). This CDR3 is 15 amino acids long.

DNA for the CDR3: TGTGCCAGCAGGCCCTCCCCAGGGGAGAGGGGCAACTATGGCTACACCTTC. This translates into CASRPSPGERGNYGYTF. V is TRBV5-4 and J is TRBJ1-2; possible D gene TRBD1, 6 bases. The CDR3 is 17 amino acids. In germline, CDR1 is SGHNT, CDR2 YYREEE (reference sequence). Trimming shortened V by 5 bases and J by 2 bases, and 22 bases separated the two germline ends.

The chain combines TRBV5-6 with TRBJ1-4, with TRBD1 as a possible D gene (5 bases). CDR3 length: 15 residues. The germline gives CDR1 SGHDT, CDR2 YYEEEE. Trimming took 0 bases from V and 3 from J, leaving 9 bases between them. The CDR3: CASSLAGEANEKLFF. CDR3 in DNA: TGTGCCAGCAGCTTGGCGGGGGAAGCTAATGAAAAACTGTTTTTT.

In its sample, this clone was seen a few times. V and J are TRBV5-1 and TRBJ1-1; 9 nucleotides match TRBD1. This CDR3 region has 17 residues. CDR1 SGHRS and CDR2 YFSETQ come from the germline V gene. After removal of 0 bases from V and 1 base from J, the junction contained 7 bases not matched to a gene. The CDR3 DNA sequence: TGCGCCAGCAGCTTGGGGGTTGGACAGGGGACGAACACTGAAGCTTTCTTT. This sequence encodes CASSLGVGQGTNTEAFF.

V and J are TRBV30 and TRBJ2-5; 15 nucleotides match TRBD2. The CDR3 runs to 16 residues. V gave up 1 base and J gave up 9 bases; unmatched junction bases: 9. The germline CDR1 and CDR2 sequences are GTSNPN and SVGIG (reference sequence). CDR3: CAWSDLGLAGGSAQYF. Written as DNA, the CDR3 is TGTGCCTGGAGTGACCTGGGACTAGCGGGAGGTTCGGCCCAGTACTTC. Full variable domain (outside the CDR3, taken from reference TRBV30 and TRBJ2-5): SQTIHQWPATLVQPVGSPLSLECTVEGTSNPNLYWYRQAAGRGLQLLFYSVGIGQISSEVPQNLSASRPQDRQFILSSKKLLLSDSGFYLCAWSDLGLAGGSAQYFGPGTRLLVL.

The gene calls are TRBV6-5 and TRBJ1-5, with D unresolved. The germline V gene has CDR1 MNHEY and CDR2 SVGAGI. The CDR3 is 13 amino acids. V was cut by 4 bases and J by 4 bases, with 8 bases left in between. This CDR3 reads CASSFAQNQPQHF. In DNA form, the CDR3 reads TGTGCCAGCAGTTTCGCACAGAATCAGCCCCAGCATTTT.

V is TRBV28 and J is TRBJ2-1, with 8 bases identical to TRBD2. Germline V gene sequence: CDR1 MDHEN, CDR2 SYDVKM. There are 13 residues in the CDR3. J lost 4 bases, V lost 11 bases, and 7 bases had no gene match. CDR3 protein: CAHALAGYNEQFF. The DNA of the CDR3 is TGTGCCCACGCCTTAGCGGGGTACAATGAGCAGTTCTTC.

The V and J genes are TRBV5-6 and TRBJ1-4, with a possible D match to TRBD1 (5 bases). The V and J ends lost 0 bases and 12 bases respectively, with 18 bases between them. The germline CDR1 and CDR2 sequences are SGHDT and YYEEEE. There are 15 residues in the CDR3. The CDR3 DNA reads TGTGCCAGCAGCTTGGCCGCACTAGGGGAGGGTCAACTGTTTTTT. This sequence encodes CASSLAALGEGQLFF.

This clone was seen only a few times. The genes are TRBV5-1 and TRBJ1-1; D not certain. The V gene's germline CDR1 is SGHRS and CDR2 YFSETQ. Deletions cut 4 bases from V and 4 bases from J, with 11 bases between. The CDR3 is made up of 13 amino acids. The CDR3 coding sequence is TGCGCCAGCAGCCCCATCAGATCCACTGAAGCTTTCTTT. Protein product: CASSPIRSTEAFF.

The V gene is TRBV11-2, the J gene TRBJ1-1; 8 bases are a match to TRBD1. Germline lookup yields CDR1 SGHAT and CDR2 FQNNGV. The ends lost 5 bases at V and 0 bases at J; junction bases unmatched: 5. There are 15 residues in the CDR3. CDR3: CASSPRTGMNTEAFF. CDR3 coding DNA: TGTGCCAGCAGCCCTCGGACAGGGATGAACACTGAAGCTTTCTTT.

A single count supports this clone. The V gene is TRBV2, the J gene TRBJ2-2; 7 bases are shared with TRBD1. The J segment lost 5 bases and the V segment lost 8 bases, leaving 8 bases of the junction unmatched. The CDR3 consists of 14 residues. The germline CDR1 and CDR2 sequences are SNHLY and FYNNEI. The DNA for the CDR3 is TGTGCCAGCCGCAGGGACAGAGATACCGGGGAGCTGTTTTTT. Its translation is CASRRDRDTGELFF.

This clone was seen only a few times. The gene calls are TRBV6-1 and TRBJ2-7; 7 positions match TRBD1. Germline CDR1 and CDR2: MNHNS and SASEGT. The CDR3 has 13 residues. Germline trimming cut 5 bases from V and 0 bases from J; bases unmatched to any gene: 1. CDR3 residues: CASSRQGSYEQYF. The DNA for the CDR3 is TGTGCCAGCAGTAGACAGGGCTCCTACGAGCAGTACTTC.

The V and J genes are TRBV2 and TRBJ2-3, with 8 bases matching TRBD2. Germline V gene data show CDR1 as SNHLY and CDR2 as FYNNEI. The CDR3 runs to 13 residues. V lost 6 bases, J lost 1 base, and 0 bases stayed unmatched. The CDR3 is CASRLAGTDTQYF. The CDR3 region has the DNA TGTGCCAGCAGACTAGCGGGCACAGATACGCAGTATTTT.

About this clone: Relative to the germline gene, one junction end is altered; a read error may explain this. The chain carries TRBV7-9 and TRBJ1-2; 9 bases align to TRBD1. Germline values: CDR1 SEHNR, CDR2 FQNEAQ (reference sequence). CDR3 size: 13 residues. In DNA, the CDR3 is TGTGCCAGCAGCCCGGGACAGGGAGGTGGCTACCCCTTC. Its translation: CASSPGQGGGYPF.